Following are 10 T cell receptor beta chains from one sample sequenced in a study of blood T cell repertoires in COVID-19. Clones were sequenced by immunoSEQ multiplex PCR, and TCRdb holds only the in-frame ones, with some missing. The data show about 140,000 clones, 75% to 80% seen once. Sequencing used PBMCs or T cells enriched from blood (not recorded which). The receptors derive from a woman aged 45-59 years who had recovered from COVID-19.

J is TRBJ1-2 and V is TRBV5-1, with TRBD1 identical over 9 bases. The junction had 12 bases not matched to a gene; V was cut back by 3 bases and J by 3 bases. Germline lookup yields CDR1 SGHRS and CDR2 YFSETQ. The CDR3 spans 17 residues. The CDR3, as DNA: TGCGCCAGCAGCTCCGAACCCCGGGACAGGGCCCACTATGGCTACACCTTC. Its translation is CASSSEPRDRAHYGYTF.

V is TRBV3-1 (or the pseudogene TRBV3-2) and J is TRBJ2-1; tentative D call: TRBD2 (6 bases). Germline assignment: CDR1 LGHDT and CDR2 YNNKEL (reference sequence). CDR3 length: 13 residues. V lost 4 bases and J 4 bases, leaving 8 bases between the germline ends. CDR3 sequence (DNA): TGTGCCAGCAGCCTACTAGCTTACAATGAGCAGTTCTTC. Protein: CASSLLAYNEQFF.

The V and J genes are TRBV5-1 and TRBJ2-5, with D uncertain. The CDR3 loop spans 15 amino acids. Trimming removed 3 bases from V and 2 bases from J, with 14 bases in between. Germline lookup yields CDR1 SGHRS and CDR2 YFSETQ. The CDR3, as DNA: TGCGCCAGCAGCTCTGGTGCGTCTTTTCAAGAGACCCAGTACTTC. It specifies CASSSGASFQETQYF.

The genes are TRBV3-1 (or the pseudogene TRBV3-2) and TRBJ2-1; the D gene is possibly TRBD1 (6 bases). The length of the CDR3 is 16 residues. CDR1 and CDR2 (germline): LGHDT, YNNKEL (reference sequence). Trimming pared 5 bases from V and 3 bases from J, leaving 17 bases between. This CDR3 is CASSGGRDTLYNEQFF. CDR3 DNA sequence: TGTGCCAGCAGCGGAGGTCGGGACACTCTCTACAATGAGCAGTTCTTC.

The CDR3 region is CASSIGSDRHYGYTF. Here the CDR3 DNA reads TGTGCCAGTAGTATAGGCTCGGACAGGCACTATGGCTACACCTTC. The chain links TRBV19 to TRBJ1-2; 7 bases agree with TRBD1. The CDR3 extends over 15 amino acids. V lost 1 base, J lost 3 bases, and 5 bases stayed unmatched. CDR1 LNHDA and CDR2 SQIVND come from the germline V gene (reference sequence). The full variable domain, completed using reference TRBV19 and TRBJ1-2, is DGGITQSPKYLFRKEGQNVTLSCEQNLNHDAMYWYRQDPGQGLRLIYYSQIVNDFQKGDIAEGYSVSREKKESFPLTVTSAQKNPTAFYLCASSIGSDRHYGYTFGSGTRLTVV.

This sequence joins TRBV7-6 and TRBJ1-1; D call uncertain. Germline lookup yields CDR1 SGHVS and CDR2 FNYEAQ. Trimming removed 5 bases from V and 0 bases from J, with 7 bases in between. The CDR3 is made up of 13 amino acids. CDR3 residues: CASSPTVNTEAFF. The CDR3 DNA reads as TGTGCCAGCAGCCCAACAGTGAACACTGAAGCTTTCTTT.

This chain joins TRBV6-5 and TRBJ2-1; 13 positions agree with TRBD2. Germline trimming cut 5 bases from V and 7 bases from J; bases unmatched to any gene: 2. CDR1 is MNHEY and CDR2 is SVGAGI in the germline V gene. CDR3 length: 14 residues. As DNA, the CDR3 is TGTGCCAGCAGTAGGACTAGCGGGAGAAATGAGCAGTTCTTC. Encoded protein: CASSRTSGRNEQFF.

The chain couples TRBV27 to TRBJ1-1, with D maybe TRBD1 (5 bases). The germline gives CDR1 MNHEY, CDR2 SMNVEV (reference sequence). The V gene lost 5 bases and the J gene lost 2 bases, with 9 bases spanning the gap. This CDR3 has 13 residues. CDR3 sequence reads: CASSIQVNTEAFF. The DNA for the CDR3 is TGTGCCAGCAGTATACAGGTAAACACTGAAGCTTTCTTT.

This clone was observed a handful of times. The rearrangement links TRBV14 to TRBJ2-3, with 7 positions matching TRBD2. Germline V gene lookup returns CDR1 SGHDN and CDR2 FVKESK. With V trimmed by 2 bases and J by 5 bases, 10 bases remained unmatched. The CDR3 covers 16 residues. CDR3 nucleotide sequence: TGTGCCAGCAGCCAACTCAGCGGGGCCCGGGGAGATACGCAGTATTTT. Protein sequence: CASSQLSGARGDTQYF. The full variable domain, completed using reference TRBV14 and TRBJ2-3, is EAGVTQFPSHSVIEKGQTVTLRCDPISGHDNLYWYRRVMGKEIKFLLHFVKESKQDESGMPNNRFLAERTGGTYSTLKVQPAELEDSGVYFCASSQLSGARGDTQYFGPGTRLTVL.

V usage is TRBV10-1 and J usage is TRBJ1-2; 9 nucleotides line up with TRBD1. Germline CDR1 WNHNN, CDR2 SYGVQD (reference sequence). V trimming: 6 bases; J trimming: 8 bases; junction bases outside the gene matches: 19. The CDR3 consists of 17 residues. This chain's CDR3 is CASRLRDRAQRVGGYTF. CDR3 nucleotides: TGCGCCAGCAGACTCCGGGACAGGGCGCAGCGGGTAGGAGGCTACACCTTC.